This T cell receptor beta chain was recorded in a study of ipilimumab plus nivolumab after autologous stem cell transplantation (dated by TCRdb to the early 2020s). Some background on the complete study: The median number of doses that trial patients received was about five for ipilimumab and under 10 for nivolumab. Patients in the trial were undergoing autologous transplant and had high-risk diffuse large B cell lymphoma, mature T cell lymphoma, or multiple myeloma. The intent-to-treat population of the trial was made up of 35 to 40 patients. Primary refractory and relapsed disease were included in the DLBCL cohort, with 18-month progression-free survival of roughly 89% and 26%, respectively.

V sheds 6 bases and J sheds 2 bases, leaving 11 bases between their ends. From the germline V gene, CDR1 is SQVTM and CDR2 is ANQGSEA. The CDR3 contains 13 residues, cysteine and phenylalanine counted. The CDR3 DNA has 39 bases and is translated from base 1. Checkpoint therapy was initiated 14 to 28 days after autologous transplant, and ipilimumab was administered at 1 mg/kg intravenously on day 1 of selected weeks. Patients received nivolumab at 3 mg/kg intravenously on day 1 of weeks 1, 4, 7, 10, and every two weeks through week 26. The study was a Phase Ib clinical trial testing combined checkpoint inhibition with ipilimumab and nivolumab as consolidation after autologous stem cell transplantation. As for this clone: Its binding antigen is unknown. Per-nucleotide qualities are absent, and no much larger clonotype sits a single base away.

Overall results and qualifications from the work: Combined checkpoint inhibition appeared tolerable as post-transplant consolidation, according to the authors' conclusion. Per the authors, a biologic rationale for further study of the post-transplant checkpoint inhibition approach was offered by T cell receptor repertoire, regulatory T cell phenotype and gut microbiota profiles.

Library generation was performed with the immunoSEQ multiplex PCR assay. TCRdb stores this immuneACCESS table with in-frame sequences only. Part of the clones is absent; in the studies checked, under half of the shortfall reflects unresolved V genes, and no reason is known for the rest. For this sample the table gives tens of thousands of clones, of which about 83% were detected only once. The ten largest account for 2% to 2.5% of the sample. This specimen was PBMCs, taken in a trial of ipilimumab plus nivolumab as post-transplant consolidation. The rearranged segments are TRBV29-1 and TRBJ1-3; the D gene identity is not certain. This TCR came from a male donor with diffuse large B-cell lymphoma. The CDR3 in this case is CSVRVSAGNTIYF. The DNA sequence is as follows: TGCAGCGTGAGGGTGAGCGCTGGAAACACCATATATTTT.